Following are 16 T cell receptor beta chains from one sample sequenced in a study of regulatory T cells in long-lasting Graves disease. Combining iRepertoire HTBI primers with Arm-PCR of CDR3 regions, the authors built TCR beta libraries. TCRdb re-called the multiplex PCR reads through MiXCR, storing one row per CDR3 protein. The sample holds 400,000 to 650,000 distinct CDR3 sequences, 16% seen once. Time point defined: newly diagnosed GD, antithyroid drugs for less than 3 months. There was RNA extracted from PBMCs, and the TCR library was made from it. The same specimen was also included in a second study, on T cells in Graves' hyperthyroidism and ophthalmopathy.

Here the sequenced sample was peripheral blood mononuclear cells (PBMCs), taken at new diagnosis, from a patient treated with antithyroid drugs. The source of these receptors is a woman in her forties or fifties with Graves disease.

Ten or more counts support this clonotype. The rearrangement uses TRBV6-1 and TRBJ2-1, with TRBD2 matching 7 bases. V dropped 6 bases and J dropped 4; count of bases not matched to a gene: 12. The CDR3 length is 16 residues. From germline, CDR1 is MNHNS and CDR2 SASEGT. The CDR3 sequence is CASSPTSALFYNEQFF. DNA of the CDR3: TGTGCCAGCAGCCCTACTAGCGCACTATTTTACAATGAGCAGTTCTTC.

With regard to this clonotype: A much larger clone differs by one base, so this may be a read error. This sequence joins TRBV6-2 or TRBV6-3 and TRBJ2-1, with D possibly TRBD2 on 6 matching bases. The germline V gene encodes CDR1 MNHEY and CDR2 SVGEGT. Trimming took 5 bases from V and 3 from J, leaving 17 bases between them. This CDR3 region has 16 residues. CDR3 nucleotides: TGTGCCAGCAGTGAACTCGGGGGAAGAAACTACAATGAGCAGTTCTTC. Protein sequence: CASSELGGRNYNEQFF.

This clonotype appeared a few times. This CDR3 reads CASSPSTRDSYSNQPQHF. In DNA, the CDR3 is TGTGCCAGCAGTCCTAGTACCCGGGACAGTTATAGCAATCAGCCCCAGCATTTT. The chain uses TRBV6-1 and TRBJ1-5; 7 positions match TRBD1. The germline CDR1 and CDR2 sequences are MNHNS and SASEGT. The trim removed 5 bases at V and 0 bases at J, leaving 13 bases unmatched. The CDR3 is made up of 18 amino acids.

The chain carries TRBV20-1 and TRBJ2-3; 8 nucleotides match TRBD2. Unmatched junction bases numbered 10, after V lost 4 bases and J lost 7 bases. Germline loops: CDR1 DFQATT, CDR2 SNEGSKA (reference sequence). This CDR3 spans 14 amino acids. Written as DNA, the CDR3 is TGCAGTGCTAAGGCCGGGGGGGCGATAAATACGCAGTATTTT. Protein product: CSAKAGGAINTQYF.

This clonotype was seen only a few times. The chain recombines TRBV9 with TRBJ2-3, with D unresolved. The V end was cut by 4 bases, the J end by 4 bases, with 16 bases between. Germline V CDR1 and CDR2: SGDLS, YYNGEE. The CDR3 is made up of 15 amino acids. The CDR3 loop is CASSRAPSEADTQYF. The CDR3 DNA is TGTGCCAGCAGCCGGGCCCCCAGCGAAGCAGATACGCAGTATTTT. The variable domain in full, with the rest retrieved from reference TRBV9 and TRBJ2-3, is DSGVTQTPKHLITATGQRVTLRCSPRSGDLSVYWYQQSLDQGLQFLIQYYNGEERAKGNILERFSAQQFPDLHSELNLSSLELGDSALYFCASSRAPSEADTQYFGPGTRLTVL.

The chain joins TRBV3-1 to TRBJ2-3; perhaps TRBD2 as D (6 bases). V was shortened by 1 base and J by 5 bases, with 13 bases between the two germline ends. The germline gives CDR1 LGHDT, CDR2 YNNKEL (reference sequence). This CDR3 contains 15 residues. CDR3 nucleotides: TGTGCCAGCAGCCAAGGCGGGGCGAGGGGAGATACGCAGTATTTT. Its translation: CASSQGGARGDTQYF.

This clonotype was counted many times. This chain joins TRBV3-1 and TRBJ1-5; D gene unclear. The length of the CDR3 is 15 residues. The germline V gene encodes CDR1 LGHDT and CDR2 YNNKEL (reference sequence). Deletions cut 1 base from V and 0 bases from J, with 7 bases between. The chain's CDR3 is CASSQGQDSNQPQHF. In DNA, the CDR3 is TGTGCCAGCAGCCAAGGTCAGGATAGCAATCAGCCCCAGCATTTT.

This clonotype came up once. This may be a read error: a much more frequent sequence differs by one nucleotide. CDR3 DNA sequence: TGTGCCATCAGCCGAGGGGAGGAAGGTTATGACTACACCTTC. It is translated as CAISRGEEGYDYTF. The rearrangement uses TRBV10-3 and TRBJ1-2; perhaps TRBD1 as D (5 bases). Germline V CDR1 and CDR2: ENHRY, SYGVKD. The CDR3 extends over 14 amino acids.

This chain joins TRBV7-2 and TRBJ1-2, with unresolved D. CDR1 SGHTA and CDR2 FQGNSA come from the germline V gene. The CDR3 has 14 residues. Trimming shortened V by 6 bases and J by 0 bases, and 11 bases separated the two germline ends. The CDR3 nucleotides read TGTGCCAGCAGGGAACCGGGATCTAACTATGGCTACACCTTC. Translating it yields CASREPGSNYGYTF.

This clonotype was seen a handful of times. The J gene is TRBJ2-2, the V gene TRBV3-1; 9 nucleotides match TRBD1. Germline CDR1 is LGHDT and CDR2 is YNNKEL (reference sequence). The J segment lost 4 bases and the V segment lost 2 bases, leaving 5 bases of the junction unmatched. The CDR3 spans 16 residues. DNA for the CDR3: TGTGCCAGCAGCCAATTACAGGGGGCGACCACCGGGGAGCTGTTTTTT. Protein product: CASSQLQGATTGELFF.

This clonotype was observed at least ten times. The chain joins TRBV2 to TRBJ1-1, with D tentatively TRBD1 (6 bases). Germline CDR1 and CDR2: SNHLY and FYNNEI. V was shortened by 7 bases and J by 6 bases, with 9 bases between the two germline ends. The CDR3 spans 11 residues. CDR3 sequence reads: CASTQGAEAFF. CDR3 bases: TGTGCCAGCACACAGGGCGCTGAAGCTTTCTTT.

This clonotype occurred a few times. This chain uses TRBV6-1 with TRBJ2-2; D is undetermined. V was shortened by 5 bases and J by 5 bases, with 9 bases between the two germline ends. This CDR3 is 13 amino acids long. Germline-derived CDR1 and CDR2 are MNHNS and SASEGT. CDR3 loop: CASSPSVTGELFF. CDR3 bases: TGTGCCAGCAGTCCGAGTGTGACCGGGGAGCTGTTTTTT.

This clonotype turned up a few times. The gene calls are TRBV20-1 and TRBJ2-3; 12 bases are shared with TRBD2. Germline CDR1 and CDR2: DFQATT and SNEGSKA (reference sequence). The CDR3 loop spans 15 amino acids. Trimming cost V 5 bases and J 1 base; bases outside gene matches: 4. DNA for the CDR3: TGCAGTGCTTCCCTAGCGGGGGGGCGCACAGATACGCAGTATTTT. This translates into CSASLAGGRTDTQYF.

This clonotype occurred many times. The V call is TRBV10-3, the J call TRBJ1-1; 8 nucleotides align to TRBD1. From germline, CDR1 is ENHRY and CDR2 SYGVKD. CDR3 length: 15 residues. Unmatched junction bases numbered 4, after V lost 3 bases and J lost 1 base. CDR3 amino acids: CAISDRGQSNTEAFF. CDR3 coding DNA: TGTGCCATCAGTGACAGGGGGCAATCGAACACTGAAGCTTTCTTT.

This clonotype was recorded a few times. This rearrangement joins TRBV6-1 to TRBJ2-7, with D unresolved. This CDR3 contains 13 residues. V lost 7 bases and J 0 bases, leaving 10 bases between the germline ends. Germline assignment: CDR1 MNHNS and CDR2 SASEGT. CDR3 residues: CASTPQSSYEQYF. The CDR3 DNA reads TGTGCCAGCACTCCCCAGAGCTCCTACGAGCAGTACTTC.

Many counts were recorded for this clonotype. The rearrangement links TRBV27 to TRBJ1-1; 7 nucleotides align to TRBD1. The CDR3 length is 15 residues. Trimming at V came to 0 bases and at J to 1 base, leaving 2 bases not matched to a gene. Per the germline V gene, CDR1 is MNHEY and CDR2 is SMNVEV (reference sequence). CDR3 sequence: CASSLSPGGNTEAFF. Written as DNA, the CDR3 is TGTGCCAGCAGTTTATCGCCAGGGGGGAACACTGAAGCTTTCTTT.